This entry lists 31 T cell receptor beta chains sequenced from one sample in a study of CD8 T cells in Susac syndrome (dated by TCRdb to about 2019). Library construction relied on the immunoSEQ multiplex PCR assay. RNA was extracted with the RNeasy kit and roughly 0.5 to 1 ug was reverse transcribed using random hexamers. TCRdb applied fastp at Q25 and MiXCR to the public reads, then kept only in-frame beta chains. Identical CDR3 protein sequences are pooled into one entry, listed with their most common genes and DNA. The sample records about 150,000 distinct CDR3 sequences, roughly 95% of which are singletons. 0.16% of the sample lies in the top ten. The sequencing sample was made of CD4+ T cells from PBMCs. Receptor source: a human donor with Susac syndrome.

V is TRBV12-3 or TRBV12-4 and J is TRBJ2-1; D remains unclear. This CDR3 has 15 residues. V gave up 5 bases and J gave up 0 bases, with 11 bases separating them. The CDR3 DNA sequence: TGTGCCAGCAGTCTGCCCCCCACCTCCTACAATGAGCAGTTCTTC. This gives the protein CASSLPPTSYNEQFF.

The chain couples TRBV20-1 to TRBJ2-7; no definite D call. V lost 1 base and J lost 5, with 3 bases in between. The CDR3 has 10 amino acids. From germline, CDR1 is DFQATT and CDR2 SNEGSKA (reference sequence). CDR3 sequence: CSARANEQYF. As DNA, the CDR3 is TGCAGTGCTAGAGCAAACGAGCAGTACTTC.

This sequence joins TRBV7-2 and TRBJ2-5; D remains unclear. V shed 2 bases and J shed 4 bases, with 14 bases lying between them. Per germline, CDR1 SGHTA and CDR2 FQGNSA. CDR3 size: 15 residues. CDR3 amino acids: CASSLRQFASETQYF. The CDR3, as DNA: TGTGCCAGCAGCTTACGGCAGTTCGCGTCAGAGACCCAGTACTTC.

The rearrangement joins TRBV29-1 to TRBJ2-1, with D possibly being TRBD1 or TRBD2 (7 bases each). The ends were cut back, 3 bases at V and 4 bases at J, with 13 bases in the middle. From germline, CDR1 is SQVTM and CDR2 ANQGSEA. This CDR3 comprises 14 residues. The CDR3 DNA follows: TGCAGCGTTGACGTCAGGGGGGGTTACAATGAGCAGTTCTTC. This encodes CSVDVRGGYNEQFF.

The CDR3 region has the DNA TGTGCCAGCAGCGTGTCGGCGTGGATTGGCTTCACGAACACCGGGGAGCTGTTTTTT. This gives the protein CASSVSAWIGFTNTGELFF. This chain uses TRBV9 with TRBJ2-2; D gene ambiguous. Trimming pared 2 bases from V and 0 bases from J, leaving 20 bases between. The CDR3 loop spans 19 amino acids. Germline lookup yields CDR1 SGDLS and CDR2 YYNGEE.

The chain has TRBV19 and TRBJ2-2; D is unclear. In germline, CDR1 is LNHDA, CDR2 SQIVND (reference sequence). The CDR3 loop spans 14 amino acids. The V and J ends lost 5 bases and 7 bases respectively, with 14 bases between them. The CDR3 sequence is CASSGRSEGGELFF. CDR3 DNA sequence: TGTGCCAGTAGTGGCCGGTCTGAAGGCGGGGAGCTGTTTTTT.

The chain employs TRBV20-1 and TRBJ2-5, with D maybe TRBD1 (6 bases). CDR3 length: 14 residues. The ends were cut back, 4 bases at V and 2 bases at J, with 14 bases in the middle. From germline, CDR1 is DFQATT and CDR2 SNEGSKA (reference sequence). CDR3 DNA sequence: TGCAGTGCTACGGACAGTCTTTATCAAGAGACCCAGTACTTC. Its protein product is CSATDSLYQETQYF.

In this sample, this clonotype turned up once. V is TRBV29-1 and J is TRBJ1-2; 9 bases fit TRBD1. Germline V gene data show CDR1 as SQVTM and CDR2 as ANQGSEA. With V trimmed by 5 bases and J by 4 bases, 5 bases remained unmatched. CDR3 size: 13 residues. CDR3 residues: CSVLGQGRYGYTF. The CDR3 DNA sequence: TGCAGCGTTCTAGGACAGGGGCGCTATGGCTACACCTTC.

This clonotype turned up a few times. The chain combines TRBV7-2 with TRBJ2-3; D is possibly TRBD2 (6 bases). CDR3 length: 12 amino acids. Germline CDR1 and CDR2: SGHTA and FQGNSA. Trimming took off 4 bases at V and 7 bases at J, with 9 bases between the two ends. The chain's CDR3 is CASSSGGNTQYF. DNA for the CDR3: TGTGCCAGCAGCTCCGGGGGAAATACGCAGTATTTT.

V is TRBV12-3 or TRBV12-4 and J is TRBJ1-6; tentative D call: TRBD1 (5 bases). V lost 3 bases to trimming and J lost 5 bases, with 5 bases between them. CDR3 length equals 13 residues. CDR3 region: CASSLTDNSPLHF. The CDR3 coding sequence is TGTGCCAGCAGTTTGACAGATAATTCACCCCTCCACTTT.

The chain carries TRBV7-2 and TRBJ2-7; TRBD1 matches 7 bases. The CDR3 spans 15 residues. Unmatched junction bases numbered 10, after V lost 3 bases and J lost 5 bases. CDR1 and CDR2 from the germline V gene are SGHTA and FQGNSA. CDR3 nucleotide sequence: TGTGCCAGCAGCTTTTGGGGCAGGGGGATGGACGAGCAGTACTTC. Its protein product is CASSFWGRGMDEQYF. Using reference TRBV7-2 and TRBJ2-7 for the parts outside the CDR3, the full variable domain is GAGVSQSPSNKVTEKGKDVELRCDPISGHTALYWYRQSLGQGLEFLIYFQGNSAPDKSGLPSDRFSAERTGGSVSTLTIQRTQQEDSAVYLCASSFWGRGMDEQYFGPGTRLTVT.

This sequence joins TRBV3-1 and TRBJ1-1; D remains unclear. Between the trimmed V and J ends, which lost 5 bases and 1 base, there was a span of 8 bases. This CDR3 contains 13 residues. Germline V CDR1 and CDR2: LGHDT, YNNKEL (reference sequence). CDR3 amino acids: CASSATQNTEAFF. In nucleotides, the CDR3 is TGTGCCAGCAGCGCGACCCAGAACACTGAAGCTTTCTTT.

The CDR3 loop is CATSKDRGFSGYTF. For the CDR3, the DNA is TGTGCCACCAGCAAGGACAGGGGTTTTAGCGGCTACACCTTC. The chain joins TRBV15 to TRBJ1-2, with 9 positions matching TRBD1. This CDR3 is built from 14 residues. V lost 4 bases, J lost 8 bases, and 8 bases stayed unmatched. CDR1 and CDR2 from the germline V gene are LNHNV and YYDKDF (reference sequence).

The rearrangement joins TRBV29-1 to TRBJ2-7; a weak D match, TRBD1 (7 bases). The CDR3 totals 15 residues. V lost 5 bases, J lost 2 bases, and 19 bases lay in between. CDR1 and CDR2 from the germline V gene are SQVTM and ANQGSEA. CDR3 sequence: CSVLKLTGRTYEQYF. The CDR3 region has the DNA TGCAGCGTTTTGAAGCTGACAGGGAGGACCTACGAGCAGTACTTC.

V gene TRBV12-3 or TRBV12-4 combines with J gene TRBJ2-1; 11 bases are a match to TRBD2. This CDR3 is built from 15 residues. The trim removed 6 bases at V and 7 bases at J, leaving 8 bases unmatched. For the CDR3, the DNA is TGTGCCAGCAGACTGTCTAGCGGGGGGAGTAATGAGCAGTTCTTC. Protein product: CASRLSSGGSNEQFF.

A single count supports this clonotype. CDR3 residues: CSATTYQETQYF. CDR3 nucleotides: TGCAGTGCTACAACATACCAAGAGACCCAGTACTTC. The rearrangement uses TRBV20-1 and TRBJ2-5; no definite D call. Germline values: CDR1 DFQATT, CDR2 SNEGSKA (reference sequence). Trimming took off 4 bases at V and 0 bases at J, with 6 bases between the two ends. CDR3 length: 12 amino acids.

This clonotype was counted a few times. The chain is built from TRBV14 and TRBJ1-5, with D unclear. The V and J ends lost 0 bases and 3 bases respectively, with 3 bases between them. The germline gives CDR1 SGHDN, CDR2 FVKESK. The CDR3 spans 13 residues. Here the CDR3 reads CASSQEANQPQHF. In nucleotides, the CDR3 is TGTGCCAGCAGCCAAGAGGCCAATCAGCCCCAGCATTTT.

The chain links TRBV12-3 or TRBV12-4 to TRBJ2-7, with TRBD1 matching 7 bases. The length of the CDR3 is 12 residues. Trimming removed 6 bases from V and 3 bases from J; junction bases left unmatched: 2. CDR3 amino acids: CASSRTGYEQYF. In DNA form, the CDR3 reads TGTGCCAGCAGCCGGACAGGCTACGAGCAGTACTTC.

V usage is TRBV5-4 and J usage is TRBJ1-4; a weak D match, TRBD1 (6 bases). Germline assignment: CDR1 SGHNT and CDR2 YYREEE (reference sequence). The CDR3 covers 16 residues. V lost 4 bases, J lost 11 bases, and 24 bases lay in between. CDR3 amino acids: CASSADGTFGGRKLFF. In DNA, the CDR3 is TGTGCCAGCAGCGCAGACGGGACATTTGGGGGCCGGAAACTGTTTTTT.

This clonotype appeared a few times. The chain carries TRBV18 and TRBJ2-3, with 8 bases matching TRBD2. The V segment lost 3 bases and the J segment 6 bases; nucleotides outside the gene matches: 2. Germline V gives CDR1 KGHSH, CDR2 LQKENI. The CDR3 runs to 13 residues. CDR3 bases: TGTGCCAGCTCACCCAGCGGGGGTGATACGCAGTATTTT. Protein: CASSPSGGDTQYF. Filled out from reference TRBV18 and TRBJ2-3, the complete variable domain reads NAGVMQNPRHLVRRRGQEARLRCSPMKGHSHVYWYRQLPEEGLKFMVYLQKENIIDESGMPKERFSAEFPKEGPSILRIQQVVRGDSAAYFCASSPSGGDTQYFGPGTRLTVL.

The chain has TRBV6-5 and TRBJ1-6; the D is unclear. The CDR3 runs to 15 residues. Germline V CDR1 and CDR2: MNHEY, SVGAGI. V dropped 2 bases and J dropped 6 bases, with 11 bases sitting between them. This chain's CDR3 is CASSYASSGNSPLHF. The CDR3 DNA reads TGTGCCAGCAGTTACGCGTCCAGCGGTAATTCACCCCTCCACTTT.

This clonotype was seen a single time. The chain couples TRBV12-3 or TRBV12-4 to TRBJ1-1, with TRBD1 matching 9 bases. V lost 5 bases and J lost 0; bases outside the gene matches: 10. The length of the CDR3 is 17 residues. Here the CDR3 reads CASSPNWGQGMNTEAFF. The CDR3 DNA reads TGTGCCAGCAGTCCCAACTGGGGACAGGGTATGAACACTGAAGCTTTCTTT.

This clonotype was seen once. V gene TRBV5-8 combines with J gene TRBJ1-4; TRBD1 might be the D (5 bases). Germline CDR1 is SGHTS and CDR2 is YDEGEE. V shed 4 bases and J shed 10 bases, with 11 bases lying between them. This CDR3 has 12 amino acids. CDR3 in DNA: TGTGCCAGCAGCCTGGATACAGGAAAACTGTTTTTT. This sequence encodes CASSLDTGKLFF.

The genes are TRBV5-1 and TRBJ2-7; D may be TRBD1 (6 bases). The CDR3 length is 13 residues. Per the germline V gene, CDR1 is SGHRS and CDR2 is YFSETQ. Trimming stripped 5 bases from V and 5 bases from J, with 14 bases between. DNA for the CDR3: TGCGCCAGCAGACTCGGGACATTCAACGAGCAGTACTTC. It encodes CASRLGTFNEQYF. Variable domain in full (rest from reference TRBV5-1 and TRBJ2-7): KAGVTQTPRYLIKTRGQQVTLSCSPISGHRSVSWYQQTPGQGLQFLFEYFSETQRNKGNFPGRFSGRQFSNSRSEMNVSTLELGDSALYLCASRLGTFNEQYFGPGTRLTVT.

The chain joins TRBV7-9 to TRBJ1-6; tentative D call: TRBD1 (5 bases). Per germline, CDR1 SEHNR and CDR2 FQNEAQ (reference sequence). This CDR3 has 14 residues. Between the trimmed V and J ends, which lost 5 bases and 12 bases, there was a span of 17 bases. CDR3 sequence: CASSQDQPGGPLHF. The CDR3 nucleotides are TGTGCCAGCAGCCAAGACCAGCCGGGGGGACCCCTCCACTTT.

CDR3 amino acids: CASSQDSGNTIYF. CDR3 DNA sequence: TGTGCCAGCAGCCAAGATTCTGGAAACACCATATATTTT. This sequence joins TRBV3-1 and TRBJ1-3; no definite D call. The CDR3 runs to 13 residues. Trimming removed 0 bases from V and 1 base from J, with 1 base in between. Germline values: CDR1 LGHDT, CDR2 YNNKEL (reference sequence).

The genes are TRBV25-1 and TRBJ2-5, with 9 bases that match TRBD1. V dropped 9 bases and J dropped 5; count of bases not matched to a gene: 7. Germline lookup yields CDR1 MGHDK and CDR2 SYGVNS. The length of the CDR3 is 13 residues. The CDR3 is CASQTGGRETQYF. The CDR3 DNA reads TGTGCCAGTCAAACAGGGGGCCGGGAGACCCAGTACTTC.

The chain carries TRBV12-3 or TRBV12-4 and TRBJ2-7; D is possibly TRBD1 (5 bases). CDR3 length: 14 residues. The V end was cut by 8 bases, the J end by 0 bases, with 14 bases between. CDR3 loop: CASSAGMASYEQYF. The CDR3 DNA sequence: TGTGCCAGCTCGGCAGGGATGGCCTCCTACGAGCAGTACTTC.

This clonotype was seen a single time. CDR3 sequence (DNA): TGTGCCAGCAGCCCTTCGGGGGTCAATGAGCAGTTCTTC. Its translation: CASSPSGVNEQFF. The chain recombines TRBV13 with TRBJ2-1, with a tentative D call TRBD2 (6 bases). This CDR3 has 13 residues. V dropped 5 bases and J dropped 6 bases, with 11 bases sitting between them. Per the germline V gene, CDR1 is PRHDT and CDR2 is FYEKMQ (reference sequence).

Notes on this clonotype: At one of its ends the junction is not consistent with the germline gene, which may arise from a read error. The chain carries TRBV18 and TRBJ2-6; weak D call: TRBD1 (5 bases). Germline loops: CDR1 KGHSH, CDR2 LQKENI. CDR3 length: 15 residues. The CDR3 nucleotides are TGTGCCAGCTCAGACAGAACGTCTGGGGCCAACGTCCTGATTTTC. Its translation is CASSDRTSGANVLIF.

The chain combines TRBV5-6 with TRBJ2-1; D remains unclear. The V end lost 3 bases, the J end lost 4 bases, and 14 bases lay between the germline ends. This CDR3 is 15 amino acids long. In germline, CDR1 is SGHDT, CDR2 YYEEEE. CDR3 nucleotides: TGTGCCAGCAGCTCGGGCGGTGGGCTTTACAATGAGCAGTTCTTC. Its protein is CASSSGGGLYNEQFF.